This TCR beta chain came from a study of T cells in Graves' hyperthyroidism and ophthalmopathy (dated by TCRdb to between 2018 and 2021). A note on the overall study: Peripheral blood was collected at initial diagnosis, before any treatment. Following sampling, methimazole starting at 30 mg daily was given to hyperthyroidism patients, and high-dose intravenous methylprednisolone was given to ophthalmopathy patients. The 100 discovery patients were divided at random into training and test sets in a 7:3 ratio. TCR Vbeta CDR3 sequencing of 135 peripheral blood samples (under 45 ophthalmopathy, 75 hyperthyroidism and roughly 17 progressor patients) is reported in the paper. Whether ophthalmopathy could be predicted prospectively was tested in an independent validation cohort made up of 18 hyperthyroidism patients plus 17 patients who later progressed to ophthalmopathy. Thyroid tissue and blood T-cell repertoires from six Graves' hyperthyroidism patients were also compared in the study. To identify distinguishing TCR V-J signatures, a discovery cohort of 90 to 100 patients was used, comprising some 45 with Graves' ophthalmopathy and approximately 58 with stable Graves' hyperthyroidism.

Ophthalmopathy patients had moderately to severely active disease, with a Clinical Activity Score of 3 or more, a NOSPECS grade of 4 or more, and a disease duration of less than 3 months. The study excluded patients with uncontrolled infections, other autoimmune diseases, pregnancy or lactation. Diagnoses relied on clinical symptoms, serum thyroxine and TRAb, thyroid ultrasound and orbital computed tomography. Ficoll-Paque density gradient centrifugation was used to isolate PBMCs from under 11 ml of fresh peripheral blood. Trizol reagent was used to extract total RNA, and RNA quality was then checked on an Agilent 2100 Bioanalyzer. The full study reports these points: In validation, the model predicted progression to ophthalmopathy a median of approximately 6.3 months before onset, with over 60% sensitivity and roughly 79% specificity. Most expanded thyroid clonotypes (frequency above 0.001) were also detected in blood, a finding suggesting that blood repertoires may reflect thyroid immune responses. Sample size was not statistically predetermined, and blinding of investigators to group allocation was not performed. A model built on a 13 V-J signature distinguished ophthalmopathy from stable hyperthyroidism, reaching 85% to 90% sensitivity and approximately 81% specificity in cross-validation and 80%/75% in testing.

This clonotype was observed a few times. Its antigen is currently not known. It has no much larger one-base neighbor in the sample; base qualities were not kept. TCR beta CDR3 regions were amplified from RNA transcripts. The TCR CDR3 was subjected to a first round of RT-PCR using the HTBI primer set and the Qiagen OneStep RT-PCR kit. Libraries were constructed in a second round of multiplex PCR, after which size selection and purification were carried out. Libraries were sequenced paired-end with 100 bp reads on an Illumina HiSeq2000. As for the authors' bioinformatics: SOAPnuke was used to process the raw data, with reads discarded if the reads contained adapters or uncalled bases, had a mean Phred below 15, or lacked an exact constant-primer or identifier match. COPE v1.2.5 was used to merge the high-quality paired reads, and each unique nucleotide sequence was defined as a clonotype. MiTCR v1.1 was used to align clonotypes to the IMGT TRBV, TRBD and TRBJ reference segments. Analysis was restricted to V-J combinations with a frequency above 0.0001, which covered over 98% of repertoires. A TCS score was defined as the ratio of F50 (clonal expansion) to E x V (chaos), with BLOSUM62-based TCRdist applied between CDR3 peptides within each V-J. Welch's t-statistics and random forest reduced 450 to 600 V-J features to around 14, which were used in a naive Bayes classifier (R e1071). TCRdb trimmed public reads at Q25 via fastp, called clones via MiXCR and kept in-frame beta chains. For every CDR3 protein sequence, its rows merge into one entry that carries the most common genes and DNA. TCRdb's processing, not the study's, gives the V and J calls here. The sample yields fewer than 550,000 distinct CDR3 sequences; around a quarter were counted once. The top ten clonotypes cover approximately 10% of the sample.

The CDR3, from cysteine to phenylalanine, totals 14 residues. The retained sequence is limited to the CDR3, 42 bases, with the frame set at the first base. Compared with germline, V lacks 4 bases and J lacks 4 bases; bases without a gene match: 3. Sample: blood. The rearranged segments are TRBV12-3 or TRBV12-4 and TRBJ1-3; 8 central nucleotides agree with TRBD1. The clonotype originates from a woman aged 25 to 39 with Graves' ophthalmopathy. The DNA sequence reads TGTGCCAGCAGTTCTTGGACAGGGGGAAACACCATATATTTT. The translation is CASSSWTGGNTIYF.